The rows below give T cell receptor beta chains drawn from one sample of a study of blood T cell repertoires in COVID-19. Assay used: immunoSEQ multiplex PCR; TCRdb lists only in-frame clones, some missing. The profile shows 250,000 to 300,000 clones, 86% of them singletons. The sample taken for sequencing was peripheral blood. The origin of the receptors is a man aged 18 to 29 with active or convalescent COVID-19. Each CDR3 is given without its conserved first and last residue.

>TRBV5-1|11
ASSYSWTYEQY
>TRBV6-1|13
ASSDGQGARYEQY
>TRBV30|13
AWRDRESANEKLF
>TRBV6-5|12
ASIYYRDTGELF
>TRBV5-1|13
ASSPDGGTNEKLF
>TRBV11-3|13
ASSLEGHHSNEQF
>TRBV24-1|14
ATSDWVGGGADTQY
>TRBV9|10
ASSPPGGTIY
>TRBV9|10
ASSFTGNTIY
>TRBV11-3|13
ASSPGTSGSETQY
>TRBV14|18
ASSQGTAGGAARVTDTQY
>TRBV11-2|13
ASSQGLATFYEQY
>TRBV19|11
ASMSSGANVLT
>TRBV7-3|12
ASSSLEFTGELF
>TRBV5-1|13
ASSAGTASGNTIY
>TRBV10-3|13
AISESGTSGREQY
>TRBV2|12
ASSYTVSNYGYT
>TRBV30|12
AWSVSSQGFEQY
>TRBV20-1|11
SASEKQTYEQY
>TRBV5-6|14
ASSFDGGTSPDTQY
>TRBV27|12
ASSLRLSTDTQY
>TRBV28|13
ASSLWGARLNGYT
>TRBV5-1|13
ASSFPTGDGNTIY
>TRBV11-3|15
ASSLRTSGREGVEQF
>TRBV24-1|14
ATSGASGLYTGELF
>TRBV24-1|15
ATSGLAGATQKETQY
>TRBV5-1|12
ASTIGNLQETQY
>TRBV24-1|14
ATSGNRGPDYNEQF
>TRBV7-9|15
ASSLAPELRWAGEQY
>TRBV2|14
ASSESPFSSYNEQF
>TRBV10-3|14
AISERAGYEAGELF
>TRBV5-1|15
ASSLLRLGVGTDTQY
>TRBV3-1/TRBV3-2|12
ASSQQGASGELF
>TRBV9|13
ASSVLAGGTDTQY
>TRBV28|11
ASGGQITSPLH
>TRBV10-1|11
ADTSGNGGEQY
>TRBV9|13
ASSPGTETYSPLH
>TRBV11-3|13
ASSLWGREGVTQY
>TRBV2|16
ANSRTSGRSDGRYEQY
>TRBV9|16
ASSVSSGGAFPYNEQF
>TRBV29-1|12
SVTGAGGNTEAF
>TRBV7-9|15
ASSLGGGRPITGELF